A single sample is the source of the 2 T cell receptor beta chains below, sequenced in a study of OX40 agonist ivuxolimab in advanced cancers. Repertoires were generated with immunoSEQ multiplex PCR, while TCRdb's copy carries only in-frame clones and drops some. The sample carries tens of thousands of clones, roughly 82% recorded once. The source material was CD4+ or CD8+ T cells sorted from blood, sampled in a trial of the OX40 agonist ivuxolimab. The receptors shown here come from an adult with an advanced solid tumor such as melanoma, head and neck, liver or kidney cancer.

The V gene is TRBV27, the J gene TRBJ2-4; unclear D gene. Germline V gene lookup returns CDR1 MNHEY and CDR2 SMNVEV (reference sequence). V lost 7 bases, J lost 1 base, and 11 bases lay in between. This CDR3 spans 14 amino acids. Here the CDR3 reads CASIPPGAKNIQYF. CDR3 sequence (DNA): TGTGCCAGCATCCCCCCCGGGGCCAAAAACATTCAGTACTTC.

The chain has TRBV5-1 and TRBJ1-1; 10 bases are a match to TRBD1. The CDR3 covers 15 residues. Germline CDR1 reads SGHRS; CDR2 reads YFSETQ. The V and J ends lost 3 bases and 6 bases, in that order; junction bases with no gene match: 8. CDR3 DNA sequence: TGCGCCAGCAGCTGGAAAGGACAGGGGGGATCTGAAGCTTTCTTT. It encodes CASSWKGQGGSEAFF. The full variable domain, in which reference TRBV5-1 and TRBJ1-1 provide the parts outside the CDR3, is KAGVTQTPRYLIKTRGQQVTLSCSPISGHRSVSWYQQTPGQGLQFLFEYFSETQRNKGNFPGRFSGRQFSNSRSEMNVSTLELGDSALYLCASSWKGQGGSEAFFGQGTRLTVV.